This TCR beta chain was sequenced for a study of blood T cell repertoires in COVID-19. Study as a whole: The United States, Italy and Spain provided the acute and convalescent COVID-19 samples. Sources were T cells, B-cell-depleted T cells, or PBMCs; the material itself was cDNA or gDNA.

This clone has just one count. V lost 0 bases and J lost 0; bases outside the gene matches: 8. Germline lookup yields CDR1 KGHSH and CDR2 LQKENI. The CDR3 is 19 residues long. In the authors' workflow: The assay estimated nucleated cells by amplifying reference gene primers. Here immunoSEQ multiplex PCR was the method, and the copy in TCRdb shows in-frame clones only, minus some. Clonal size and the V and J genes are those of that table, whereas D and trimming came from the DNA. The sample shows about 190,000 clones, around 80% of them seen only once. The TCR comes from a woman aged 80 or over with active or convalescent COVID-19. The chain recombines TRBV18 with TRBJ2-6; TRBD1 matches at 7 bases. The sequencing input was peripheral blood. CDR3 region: CASSPPVGQQISGANVLTF. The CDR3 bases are TGTGCCAGCTCACCACCAGTGGGACAGCAAATCTCTGGGGCCAACGTCCTGACTTTC.